This T cell receptor (beta chain) was recorded in a study of blood T cell repertoires in COVID-19. Study information: Whether acute or convalescent, the COVID-19 samples came from the United States, Italy and Spain. Sample material is recorded as cDNA or gDNA derived from T cells, B-cell-depleted T cells, or PBMCs.

Trimming removed 5 bases at V and 2 bases at J, with 13 bases between. Germline loops: CDR1 SEHNR, CDR2 FQNEAQ (reference sequence). The CDR3 runs to 14 residues. Under the authors' procedure: Counts of nucleated cells, estimated from reference gene primer amplification, were obtained. The assay was immunoSEQ multiplex PCR, and TCRdb's table has in-frame clones only and misses some. That table supplies the V and J calls and clone size; D and trimming were determined from the DNA. The sample shows 150,000 to 200,000 clones, roughly 80% of them seen only once. The sequence derives from a man between 60 and 75 years old with acute or convalescent COVID-19. Sequenced sample: peripheral blood. The V call is TRBV7-9, the J call TRBJ2-7, with D perhaps matching TRBD1 (6 bases). The CDR3 DNA reads TGTGCCAGCAGCCGATCGGACAGTACCTACGAGCAGTACTTC. Translated, it gives CASSRSDSTYEQYF.